Below are 13 T cell receptor beta chains sequenced from a single sample in a study of molecular identifiers for immune sequencing clone quantification. MiXCR, applied by TCRdb to the PCR reads, yields one record per CDR3 protein. The sample contains 100,000 or so distinct CDR3 sequences, 36% of which appear only once. Sequenced: naive CD8+ T cells from blood, with Jurkat cell RNA spiked in. Indicated subset: FACS-sorted CD8+CD4-CCR7+CD45RA+ naive T cells. These TCRs come from a human donor in good health. Some libraries in this study had Jurkat cell RNA spiked in.

This clonotype was counted many times. The chain is built from TRBV20-1 and TRBJ2-3; D gene ambiguous. V was cut by 4 bases and J by 0 bases, with 14 bases left in between. This CDR3 is 15 amino acids long. CDR1 is DFQATT and CDR2 is SNEGSKA in the germline V gene (reference sequence). The DNA for the CDR3 is TGCAGTGCTACCGAAGGCGCAACTAGCACAGATACGCAGTATTTT. It yields the protein CSATEGATSTDTQYF.

About this clonotype itself: A read error may be the cause here, since a much bigger clone is one base away. This chain joins TRBV14 and TRBJ2-1, with no clear D. CDR3 length: 13 residues. V was cut by 8 bases and J by 4 bases, with 12 bases left in between. Looked up from germline, CDR1 is SGHDN and CDR2 is FVKESK. The CDR3 sequence is CASCIVDYNEQFF. The CDR3 DNA is TGTGCCAGCTGCATCGTCGATTACAATGAGCAGTTCTTC. Complete variable domain (other parts from reference TRBV14 and TRBJ2-1): EAGVTQFPSHSVIEKGQTVTLRCDPISGHDNLYWYRRVMGKEIKFLLHFVKESKQDESGMPNNRFLAERTGGTYSTLKVQPAELEDSGVYFCASCIVDYNEQFFGPGTRLTVL.

With respect to this clonotype: This may come from a read error, since a much larger clone is one base off. CDR3 region: CASSSPVRGGQGNEKLIF. CDR3 sequence (DNA): TGTGCCAGCAGTTCTCCGGTCCGGGGAGGACAGGGCAATGAAAAACTGATTTTT. This chain uses TRBV12-3 or TRBV12-4 with TRBJ1-4, with 8 bases matching TRBD1. This CDR3 has 18 residues.

In this sample, this clonotype turned up a few times. This sequence joins TRBV28 and TRBJ2-1; 9 nucleotides match TRBD2. The CDR3 spans 16 residues. Trimming at V came to 1 base and at J to 5 bases, leaving 6 bases not matched to a gene. Germline-derived CDR1 and CDR2 are MDHEN and SYDVKM. CDR3 region: CASSLFLLAGNNEQFF. The CDR3 DNA follows: TGTGCCAGCAGTTTATTTCTTCTAGCGGGGAACAATGAGCAGTTCTTC.

In its sample, this clonotype was seen many times. CDR3 bases: TGCGCCAGCAGCCACCGGGACAGCCAAGAGACCCAGTACTTC. Translated, it gives CASSHRDSQETQYF. The genes are TRBV4-1 and TRBJ2-5; 7 bases fit TRBD1. There are 14 residues in the CDR3. V lost 3 bases, J lost 1 base, and 2 bases stayed unmatched. Germline V gives CDR1 MGHRA, CDR2 YSYEKL.

This clonotype came up a few times. The gene calls are TRBV28 and TRBJ2-7; D remains ambiguous. V was cut by 2 bases and J by 5 bases, with 10 bases left in between. The germline CDR1 and CDR2 sequences are MDHEN and SYDVKM. CDR3 size: 13 residues. CDR3 amino acids: CASSLVWGDEQYF. In DNA, the CDR3 is TGTGCCAGCAGTTTAGTTTGGGGTGACGAGCAGTACTTC. The complete variable domain, with remaining parts taken from reference TRBV28 and TRBJ2-7, reads DVKVTQSSRYLVKRTGEKVFLECVQDMDHENMFWYRQDPGLGLRLIYFSYDVKMKEKGDIPEGYSVSREKKERFSLILESASTNQTSMYLCASSLVWGDEQYFGPGTRLTVT.

A few counts support this clonotype. V and J are TRBV11-2 and TRBJ2-7; D may be TRBD2 (6 bases). V shed 0 bases and J shed 7 bases, with 22 bases lying between them. There are 17 residues in the CDR3. Germline V gene data show CDR1 as SGHAT and CDR2 as FQNNGV. In DNA, the CDR3 is TGTGCCAGCAGCTTAGATGAGGAGGGCGACCTTTGGTTAGAGCAGTACTTC. Residues: CASSLDEEGDLWLEQYF.

This clonotype was counted between two and nine times. This rearrangement joins TRBV13 to TRBJ2-7; D possibly matches TRBD1 or TRBD2 (5 bases each). The CDR3 covers 14 residues. Looked up from germline, CDR1 is PRHDT and CDR2 is FYEKMQ (reference sequence). Trimming took 3 bases from V and 1 from J, leaving 10 bases between them. CDR3 sequence (DNA): TGTGCCAGCAGCTTGGGACCGCCATCCTACGAGCAGTACTTC. Translated: CASSLGPPSYEQYF. Based on the CDR3 plus reference TRBV13 and TRBJ2-7, the full variable domain is AAGVIQSPRHLIKEKRETATLKCYPIPRHDTVYWYQQGPGQDPQFLISFYEKMQSDKGSIPDRFSAQQFSDYHSELNMSSLELGDSALYFCASSLGPPSYEQYFGPGTRLTVT.

Concerning this clonotype itself: One end of the junction does not line up with germline, which may come from a read error. The J gene is TRBJ2-2, the V gene TRBV7-3; TRBD2 matches at 9 bases. The germline V gene encodes CDR1 SGHTA and CDR2 FQGTGA. The CDR3 has 14 amino acids. CDR3 protein: CASSLGLANGELIF. In nucleotides, the CDR3 is TGTGCCAGCAGCTTGGGACTAGCTAACGGGGAGCTGATTTTT. Looking up the rest from reference TRBV7-3 and TRBJ2-2 gives the full variable domain: GAGVSQTPSNKVTEKGKYVELRCDPISGHTALYWYRQSLGQGPEFLIYFQGTGAADDSGLPNDRFFAVRPEGSVSTLKIQRTERGDSAVYLCASSLGLANGELIFGEGSRLTVL.

To note about this clonotype: This could be a read error, since a much larger clone is one nucleotide away. The J gene is TRBJ2-7, the V gene TRBV28; either TRBD1 or TRBD2 may supply D (5 bases each). Germline V gene sequence: CDR1 MDHEN, CDR2 SYDVKM. The CDR3 has 15 amino acids. With 7 bases removed from V and 3 bases from J, the gap between germline ends came to 19 bases. The CDR3 is CASNTRDGFFYEQYF. CDR3 sequence (DNA): TGTGCCAGCAATACCCGGGACGGCTTCTTCTACGAGCAGTACTTC.

Concerning this clonotype: A much larger clone differs from this one at a single base, so this may be a read error. This chain joins TRBV7-6 and TRBJ1-4, with D hard to call. CDR3 length: 12 residues. Looked up from germline, CDR1 is SGHVS and CDR2 is FNYEAQ. CDR3: CASGFLDEKLFF. CDR3 sequence (DNA): TGTGCCAGCGGCTTCTTGGATGAAAAACTGTTTTTT.

In its sample, this clonotype was seen a few times. The CDR3 DNA follows: TGTGCCAGCAGCCCCACGGGCGGGAGTTCGTACAATGAGCAGTTCTTC. The encoded protein is CASSPTGGSSYNEQFF. The V gene is TRBV13, the J gene TRBJ2-1; 7 bases line up with TRBD2. The J segment lost 4 bases and the V segment lost 5 bases, leaving 11 bases of the junction unmatched. The germline V gene encodes CDR1 PRHDT and CDR2 FYEKMQ (reference sequence). CDR3 length equals 16 residues. The full variable domain, with the rest looked up from reference TRBV13 and TRBJ2-1, is AAGVIQSPRHLIKEKRETATLKCYPIPRHDTVYWYQQGPGQDPQFLISFYEKMQSDKGSIPDRFSAQQFSDYHSELNMSSLELGDSALYFCASSPTGGSSYNEQFFGPGTRLTVL.

This rearrangement joins TRBV6-2 or TRBV6-3 to TRBJ2-7; no firm D call. The V end was cut by 8 bases, the J end by 3 bases, with 17 bases between. The germline V gene encodes CDR1 MNHEY and CDR2 SVGEGT. There are 14 residues in the CDR3. CDR3 region: CASRVPDPFYEQYF. As DNA, the CDR3 is TGTGCCAGCCGTGTTCCCGATCCGTTCTACGAGCAGTACTTC.